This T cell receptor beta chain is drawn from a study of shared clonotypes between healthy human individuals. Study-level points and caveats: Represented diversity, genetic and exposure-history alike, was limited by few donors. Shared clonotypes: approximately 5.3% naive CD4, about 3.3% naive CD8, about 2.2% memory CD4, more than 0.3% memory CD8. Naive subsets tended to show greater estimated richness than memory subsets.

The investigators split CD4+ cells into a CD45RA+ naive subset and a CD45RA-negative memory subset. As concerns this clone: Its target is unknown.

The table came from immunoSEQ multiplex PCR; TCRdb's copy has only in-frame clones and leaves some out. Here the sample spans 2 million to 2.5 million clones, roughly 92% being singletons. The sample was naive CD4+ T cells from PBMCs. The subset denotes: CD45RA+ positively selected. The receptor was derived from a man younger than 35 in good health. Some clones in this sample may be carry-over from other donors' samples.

CDR3 amino acids: CASSPGGTRANEKLFF. CDR3 coding DNA: TGTGCCAGCAGCCCCGGGGGGACCCGGGCTAATGAAAAACTGTTTTTT. The V call is TRBV5-8, the J call TRBJ1-4; possible D gene TRBD1, 5 bases. The germline CDR1 and CDR2 sequences are SGHTS and YDEGEE. The V gene lost 4 bases and the J gene lost 3 bases, with 16 bases spanning the gap. The CDR3 spans 16 residues.